This TCR beta chain was sequenced in a study of blood T cell repertoires in COVID-19. Overall study context: Spain, Italy and the United States supplied samples that represented acute and convalescent COVID-19. Sources were T cells, B-cell-depleted T cells, or PBMCs; the material itself was cDNA or gDNA.

Germline V gene data show CDR1 as WNHNN and CDR2 as SYGVQD (reference sequence). Trimming removed 11 bases at V and 5 bases at J, with 30 bases between. The CDR3 sequence is 17 residues long. Sequencing used immunoSEQ multiplex PCR; TCRdb keeps in-frame clones, though not all of them. The table lists roughly 150,000 clones, approximately 80% of them singletons, with 6.5% to 9% in the top ten. As regards this clone: At the DNA level, this CDR3 is encoded by other sequences in the same sample as well.

The sequence came from a woman aged 45-60 years in a cohort sampled during active or convalescent COVID-19. V and J are TRBV10-1 and TRBJ1-1; tentative D call: TRBD1 (6 bases). What was sequenced was peripheral blood. The chain's CDR3 is CARRGGGGDPKGTEAFF. The CDR3 DNA reads as TGCGCCCGGCGGGGGGGAGGGGGTGATCCGAAGGGAACTGAAGCTTTCTTT.